Presented here are 27 T cell receptor beta chains from one specimen sequenced in a study of blood T cell repertoires in COVID-19. Here immunoSEQ multiplex PCR was the method, and the copy in TCRdb shows in-frame clones only, minus some. The table lists about 350,000 clones, more than 70% of them singletons. The sequencing input was PBMCs or T cells enriched from blood (not recorded which). The receptor source for this set is a woman under 40 who had been exposed to COVID-19.

This clone was counted only a few times. CDR3 nucleotide sequence: TGTGCCAGCAGCTCACTTAACACAGATACGCAGTATTTT. Translating gives CASSSLNTDTQYF. The rearrangement uses TRBV7-9 and TRBJ2-3; D remains ambiguous. The CDR3 totals 13 residues. Trimming removed 4 bases from V and 2 bases from J, with 7 bases in between. Germline-derived CDR1 and CDR2 are SEHNR and FQNEAQ (reference sequence). The whole variable domain, filled in from reference TRBV7-9 and TRBJ2-3, reads DTGVSQNPRHKITKRGQNVTFRCDPISEHNRLYWYRQTLGQGPEFLTYFQNEAQLEKSRLLSDRFSAERPKGSFSTLEIQRTEQGDSAMYLCASSSLNTDTQYFGPGTRLTVL.

The rearrangement links TRBV2 to TRBJ1-1; 11 bases are a match to TRBD1. CDR3 size: 13 residues. The V and J ends lost 6 bases and 11 bases, in that order; junction bases with no gene match: 8. CDR1 and CDR2 (germline): SNHLY, FYNNEI. The CDR3 DNA reads TGTGCCAGCAGAGACCGGGACAGGGGGTTGGCTTTCTTT. It yields the protein CASRDRDRGLAFF.

V gene TRBV5-1 combines with J gene TRBJ2-5, with TRBD1 as a possible D gene (5 bases). With 4 bases removed from V and 6 bases from J, the gap between germline ends came to 13 bases. The CDR3 spans 13 residues. From germline, CDR1 is SGHRS and CDR2 YFSETQ. The CDR3 is CASSPPGKQTQYF. The CDR3 nucleotides read TGCGCCAGCAGCCCCCCAGGGAAACAGACCCAGTACTTC.

The gene calls are TRBV27 and TRBJ2-1, with 9 bases aligning to TRBD2. Germline loops: CDR1 MNHEY, CDR2 SMNVEV (reference sequence). This CDR3 region has 15 residues. The V gene end was trimmed by 5 bases and the J gene end by 5 bases; junction bases not matched to a gene: 7. In nucleotides, the CDR3 is TGTGCCAGCAGTCCCATAGCGGGAGTGGACAATGAGCAGTTCTTC. Residues: CASSPIAGVDNEQFF.

The DNA of the CDR3 is TGTGCCACCGGACTAGCGGGAGGAGGGGGGAATGAGCAGTTCTTC. Translation gives CATGLAGGGGNEQFF. The V gene is TRBV19, the J gene TRBJ2-1, with 14 bases lining up with TRBD2. The trim removed 10 bases at V and 7 bases at J, leaving 9 bases unmatched. Germline lookup yields CDR1 LNHDA and CDR2 SQIVND (reference sequence). The CDR3 is made up of 15 amino acids.

CDR3 in DNA: TGTGCCAGTAGTATGAGGGCACGAGTCTCTGGAAACACCATATATTTT. This gives the protein CASSMRARVSGNTIYF. This chain links TRBV19 with TRBJ1-3, with D unresolved. The length of the CDR3 is 16 residues. Between the trimmed V and J ends, which lost 3 bases and 0 bases, there was a span of 12 bases. Germline CDR1 reads LNHDA; CDR2 reads SQIVND (reference sequence).

CDR3 residues: CASSFGLAGFYNEQFF. CDR3 sequence (DNA): TGTGCCAGCAGTTTTGGGTTAGCGGGGTTCTACAATGAGCAGTTCTTC. The genes are TRBV27 and TRBJ2-1; 8 nucleotides match TRBD2. Germline trimming cut 3 bases from V and 3 bases from J; bases unmatched to any gene: 7. The germline CDR1 and CDR2 sequences are MNHEY and SMNVEV (reference sequence). The CDR3 runs 16 residues.

The CDR3 is CASSQGLAETQYF. CDR3 coding DNA: TGCGCCAGCAGCCAAGGTCTAGCCGAGACCCAGTACTTC. This chain uses TRBV4-1 with TRBJ2-5; D possibly corresponds to TRBD2 (5 bases). The CDR3 covers 13 residues. Trimming cost V 1 base and J 5 bases, with 8 bases left between them. The germline V gene has CDR1 MGHRA and CDR2 YSYEKL.

V is TRBV7-3 and J is TRBJ2-2; D might be TRBD1 (6 bases). The CDR3 is 15 amino acids. CDR1 and CDR2 (germline): SGHTA, FQGTGA. The V and J ends lost 4 bases and 4 bases respectively, with 13 bases between them. The DNA for the CDR3 is TGTGCCAGCAGCTCCATATCAGGGGCCACCGGGGAGCTGTTTTTT. Protein product: CASSSISGATGELFF.

The V and J genes are TRBV19 and TRBJ2-1, with 10 bases matching TRBD1. The germline V gene has CDR1 LNHDA and CDR2 SQIVND (reference sequence). V lost 3 bases, J lost 4 bases, and 9 bases stayed unmatched. This CDR3 is built from 17 residues. CDR3 amino acids: CASSIGGRGQGYNEQFF. The CDR3 DNA follows: TGTGCCAGTAGTATCGGCGGTCGGGGACAGGGGTACAATGAGCAGTTCTTC.

This clone was seen a few times. The chain couples TRBV18 to TRBJ1-6; 9 bases align to TRBD1. Germline V gives CDR1 KGHSH, CDR2 LQKENI. The CDR3 extends over 16 amino acids. V lost 2 bases, J lost 3 bases, and 2 bases stayed unmatched. The CDR3, as DNA: TGTGCCAGCTCACCAGTGGGACAGGGCTATAATTCACCCCTCCACTTT. The encoded protein is CASSPVGQGYNSPLHF.

The chain combines TRBV7-9 with TRBJ1-5; TRBD1 matches 8 bases. The CDR3 has 15 amino acids. CDR1 is SEHNR, CDR2 FQNEAQ, per germline (reference sequence). The V gene end was trimmed by 5 bases and the J gene end by 3 bases; junction bases not matched to a gene: 6. CDR3 nucleotides: TGTGCCAGCAGCCCCCCAGGGGGCGTCAATCAGCCCCAGCATTTT. It translates to CASSPPGGVNQPQHF.

The chain combines TRBV12-3 or TRBV12-4 with TRBJ2-3; D uncertain. CDR3 length: 12 residues. V gave up 8 bases and J gave up 4 bases, with 10 bases separating them. CDR3 in amino acids: CASAVPPDTQYF. In nucleotides, the CDR3 is TGTGCCAGCGCAGTTCCGCCAGATACGCAGTATTTT.

This clone has just a few counts. This rearrangement joins TRBV11-3 to TRBJ1-4; D is possibly TRBD1 (6 bases). Germline CDR1 is SGHNT and CDR2 is YENEEA. The germline V and J ends were trimmed by 1 base and 2 bases, with 14 bases remaining between them. This CDR3 spans 17 amino acids. The CDR3 sequence: CASSLVLSGATNEKLFF. The CDR3 region has the DNA TGTGCCAGCAGCTTAGTCCTGTCAGGGGCGACTAATGAAAAACTGTTTTTT.

The CDR3 DNA sequence: TGTGCCAGCAGCCATCAGGGGTCCGCCCCCTACAATGAGCAGTTCTTC. This gives the protein CASSHQGSAPYNEQFF. This chain joins TRBV28 and TRBJ2-1; perhaps TRBD1 as D (6 bases). CDR3 length: 16 amino acids. The V and J ends lost 6 bases and 2 bases respectively, with 17 bases between them. CDR1 and CDR2 (germline): MDHEN, SYDVKM. The full variable domain, completed using reference TRBV28 and TRBJ2-1, is DVKVTQSSRYLVKRTGEKVFLECVQDMDHENMFWYRQDPGLGLRLIYFSYDVKMKEKGDIPEGYSVSREKKERFSLILESASTNQTSMYLCASSHQGSAPYNEQFFGPGTRLTVL.

The chain employs TRBV4-2 and TRBJ2-7, with 11 bases fitting TRBD2. This CDR3 comprises 17 residues. The V gene's germline CDR1 is LGHNA and CDR2 YNFKEQ. V trimming: 0 bases; J trimming: 0 bases; junction bases outside the gene matches: 4. The CDR3 nucleotides read TGTGCCAGCAGCCAAGATCTACTAGCGGGAGACTCCTACGAGCAGTACTTC. Residues: CASSQDLLAGDSYEQYF.

This CDR3 reads CASSKDRPNTEAFF. The CDR3 DNA sequence: TGCGCCAGCAGCAAGGACAGGCCGAACACTGAAGCTTTCTTT. The V gene is TRBV5-1, the J gene TRBJ1-1; TRBD1 matches at 7 bases. The V gene's germline CDR1 is SGHRS and CDR2 YFSETQ. The CDR3 has 14 amino acids. Trimming at V came to 4 bases and at J to 1 base, leaving 4 bases not matched to a gene.

This chain joins TRBV12-5 and TRBJ2-1, with D perhaps matching TRBD2 (6 bases). CDR1 is LGHNT, CDR2 FRNRAP, per germline. The CDR3 runs 13 residues. The V end lost 6 bases, the J end lost 10 bases, and 16 bases lay between the germline ends. This chain's CDR3 is CASGGAWRGEQFF. CDR3 DNA sequence: TGTGCTAGTGGGGGTGCCTGGAGGGGAGAGCAGTTCTTC. Together with reference TRBV12-5 and TRBJ2-1, the CDR3 gives the full variable domain: DARVTQTPRHKVTEMGQEVTMRCQPILGHNTVFWYRQTMMQGLELLAYFRNRAPLDDSGMPKDRFSAEMPDATLATLKIQPSEPRDSAVYFCASGGAWRGEQFFGPGTRLTVL.

This clone was observed a few times. This chain connects TRBV29-1 to TRBJ2-2; 7 positions agree with TRBD2. The CDR3 has 15 amino acids. Unmatched junction bases numbered 5, after V lost 4 bases and J lost 0 bases. Germline lookup yields CDR1 SQVTM and CDR2 ANQGSEA. The CDR3: CSVVASGTNTGELFF. CDR3 nucleotides: TGCAGCGTTGTGGCTAGCGGAACGAACACCGGGGAGCTGTTTTTT.

The chain employs TRBV19 and TRBJ2-5, with D possibly matching TRBD1 (5 bases). There are 14 residues in the CDR3. Looked up from germline, CDR1 is LNHDA and CDR2 is SQIVND (reference sequence). Trimming removed 8 bases at V and 0 bases at J, with 13 bases between. The CDR3 DNA is TGTGCCAGTTCACCTACAGGATACCAAGAGACCCAGTACTTC. Its translation: CASSPTGYQETQYF.

CDR3 nucleotides: TGTGCCAGTAATACAGGGAGAACCTACAATGAGCAGTTCTTC. It specifies CASNTGRTYNEQFF. The chain uses TRBV11-3 and TRBJ2-1; D possibly corresponds to TRBD1 (6 bases). The CDR3 is made up of 14 amino acids. V dropped 9 bases and J dropped 2 bases, with 14 bases sitting between them. CDR1 and CDR2 from the germline V gene are SGHNT and YENEEA.

V usage is TRBV30 and J usage is TRBJ1-2, with TRBD1 identical over 10 bases. This CDR3 region has 14 residues. Germline V gene lookup returns CDR1 GTSNPN and CDR2 SVGIG (reference sequence). V lost 1 base to trimming and J lost 7 bases; unmatched junction nucleotides: 6. CDR3 loop: CAWSGDRGTGGYTF. Here the CDR3 DNA reads TGTGCCTGGAGTGGGGACAGGGGAACCGGTGGCTACACCTTC. The full variable domain, its missing parts supplied by reference TRBV30 and TRBJ1-2, is SQTIHQWPATLVQPVGSPLSLECTVEGTSNPNLYWYRQAAGRGLQLLFYSVGIGQISSEVPQNLSASRPQDRQFILSSKKLLLSDSGFYLCAWSGDRGTGGYTFGSGTRLTVV.

J is TRBJ2-7 and V is TRBV2; 9 bases line up with TRBD1. V lost 8 bases to trimming and J lost 2 bases; unmatched junction nucleotides: 4. CDR1 and CDR2 (germline): SNHLY, FYNNEI. The CDR3 runs to 13 residues. DNA of the CDR3: TGTGCCAGCGGACAGGGGCGAACCTACGAGCAGTACTTC. As protein: CASGQGRTYEQYF.

V gene TRBV18 combines with J gene TRBJ2-1; 8 positions agree with TRBD1. In germline, CDR1 is KGHSH, CDR2 LQKENI. The V and J ends lost 1 base and 1 base, in that order; junction bases with no gene match: 3. The CDR3 covers 16 residues. The chain's CDR3 is CASSPLTGGSYNEQFF. The CDR3 DNA sequence: TGTGCCAGCTCACCACTCACAGGGGGTTCCTACAATGAGCAGTTCTTC.

This chain connects TRBV28 to TRBJ1-1, with 12 nucleotides matching TRBD1. The CDR3 totals 15 residues. J lost 8 bases, V lost 4 bases, and 8 bases had no gene match. Germline V gene lookup returns CDR1 MDHEN and CDR2 SYDVKM. The CDR3 loop is CASSSPGQGAREAFF. In nucleotides, the CDR3 is TGTGCCAGCAGTTCTCCGGGACAGGGGGCGAGGGAAGCTTTCTTT.

This rearrangement joins TRBV7-6 to TRBJ2-3, with D perhaps TRBD2 (5 bases). CDR1 and CDR2 (germline): SGHVS, FNYEAQ. The CDR3 extends over 15 amino acids. V gave up 3 bases and J gave up 0 bases, with 10 bases separating them. The CDR3 DNA reads TGTGCCAGCAGCTTGAGGGCCCTCAGCACAGATACGCAGTATTTT. Its protein is CASSLRALSTDTQYF.

CDR3 sequence: CASSFSGWDGYTF. CDR3 bases: TGTGCCAGCAGTTTCTCAGGGTGGGATGGCTACACCTTC. The J gene is TRBJ1-2, the V gene TRBV28; D is possibly TRBD1 (5 bases). V was shortened by 3 bases and J by 6 bases, with 11 bases between the two germline ends. From germline, CDR1 is MDHEN and CDR2 SYDVKM. The CDR3 totals 13 residues.